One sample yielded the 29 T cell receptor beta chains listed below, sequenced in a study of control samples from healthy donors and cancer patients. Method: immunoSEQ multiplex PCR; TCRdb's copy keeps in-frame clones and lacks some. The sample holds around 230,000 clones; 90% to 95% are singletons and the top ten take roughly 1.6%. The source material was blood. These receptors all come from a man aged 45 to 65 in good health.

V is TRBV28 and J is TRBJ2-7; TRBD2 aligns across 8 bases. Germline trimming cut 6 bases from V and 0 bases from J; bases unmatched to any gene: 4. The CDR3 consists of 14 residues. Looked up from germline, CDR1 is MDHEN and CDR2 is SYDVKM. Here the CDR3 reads CASSGSGVSYEQYV. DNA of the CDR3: TGTGCCAGCAGCGGTAGCGGGGTCTCCTACGAGCAGTACGTC.

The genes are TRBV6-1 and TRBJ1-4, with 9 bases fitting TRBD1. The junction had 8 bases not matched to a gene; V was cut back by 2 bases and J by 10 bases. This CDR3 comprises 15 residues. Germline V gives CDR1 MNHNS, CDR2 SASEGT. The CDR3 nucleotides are TGTGCCAGCAGTGAATTGGGGACAGGGATTGGAAAACTGTTTTTT. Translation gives CASSELGTGIGKLFF.

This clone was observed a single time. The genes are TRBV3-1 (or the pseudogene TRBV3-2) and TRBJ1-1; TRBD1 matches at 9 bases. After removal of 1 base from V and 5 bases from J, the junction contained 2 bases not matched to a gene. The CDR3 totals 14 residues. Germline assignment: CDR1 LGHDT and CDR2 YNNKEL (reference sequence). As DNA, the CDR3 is TGTGCCAGCAGCCAAGTAGGGACAGGGACTGAAGCTTTCTTT. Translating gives CASSQVGTGTEAFF.

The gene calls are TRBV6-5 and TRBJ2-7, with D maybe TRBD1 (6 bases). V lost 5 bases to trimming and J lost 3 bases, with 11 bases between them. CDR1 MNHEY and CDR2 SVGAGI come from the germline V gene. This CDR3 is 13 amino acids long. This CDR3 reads CASSPGTLYEQYV. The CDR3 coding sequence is TGTGCCAGCAGTCCCGGGACACTCTACGAGCAGTACGTC.

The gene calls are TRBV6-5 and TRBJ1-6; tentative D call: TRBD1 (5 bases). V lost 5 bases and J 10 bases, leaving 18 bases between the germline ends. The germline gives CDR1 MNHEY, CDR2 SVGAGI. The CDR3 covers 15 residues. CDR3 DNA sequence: TGTGCCAGCAGTACCTCAGGGAGATCATCCTCACCCCTCCACTTT. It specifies CASSTSGRSSSPLHF.

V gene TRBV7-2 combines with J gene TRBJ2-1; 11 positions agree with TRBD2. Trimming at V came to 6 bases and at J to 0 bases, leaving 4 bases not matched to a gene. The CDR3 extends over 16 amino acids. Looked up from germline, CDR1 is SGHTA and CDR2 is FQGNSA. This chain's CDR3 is CASSLAGGTSYNEQFF. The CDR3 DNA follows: TGTGCCAGCAGTCTAGCGGGGGGTACCTCCTACAATGAGCAGTTCTTC.

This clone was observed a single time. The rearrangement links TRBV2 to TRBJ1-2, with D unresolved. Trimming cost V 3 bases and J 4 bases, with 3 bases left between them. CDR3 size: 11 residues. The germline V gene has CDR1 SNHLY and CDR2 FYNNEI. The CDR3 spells CASSDGYGYTF. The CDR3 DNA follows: TGTGCCAGCAGTGACGGCTATGGCTACACCTTC.

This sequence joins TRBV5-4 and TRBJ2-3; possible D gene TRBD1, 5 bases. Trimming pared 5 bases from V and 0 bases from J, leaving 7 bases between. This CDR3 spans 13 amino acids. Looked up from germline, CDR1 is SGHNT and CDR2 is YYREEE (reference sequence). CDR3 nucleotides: TGTGCCAGCAGGACAGTTAGCACAGATACGCAGTATTTT. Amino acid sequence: CASRTVSTDTQYF.

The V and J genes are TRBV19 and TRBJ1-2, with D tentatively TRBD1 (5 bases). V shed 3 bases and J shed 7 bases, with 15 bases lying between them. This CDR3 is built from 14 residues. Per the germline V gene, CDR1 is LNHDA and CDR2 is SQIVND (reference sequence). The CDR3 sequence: CASSIAGKVRGYTF. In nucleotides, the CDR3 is TGTGCCAGTAGTATTGCAGGGAAGGTTCGTGGCTACACCTTC.

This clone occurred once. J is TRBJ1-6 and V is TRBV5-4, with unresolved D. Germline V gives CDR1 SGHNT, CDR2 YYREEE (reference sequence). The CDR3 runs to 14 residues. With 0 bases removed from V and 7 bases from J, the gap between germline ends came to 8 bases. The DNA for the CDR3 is TGTGCCAGCAGCTTGGATGCGATAAATTCACCCCTCCACTTT. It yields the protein CASSLDAINSPLHF.

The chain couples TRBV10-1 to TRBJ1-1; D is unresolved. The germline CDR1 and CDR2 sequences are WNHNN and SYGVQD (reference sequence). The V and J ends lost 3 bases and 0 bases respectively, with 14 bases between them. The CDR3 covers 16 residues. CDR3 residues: CASSESSGNMNTEAFF. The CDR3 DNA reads TGCGCCAGCAGTGAAAGTTCGGGTAACATGAACACTGAAGCTTTCTTT.

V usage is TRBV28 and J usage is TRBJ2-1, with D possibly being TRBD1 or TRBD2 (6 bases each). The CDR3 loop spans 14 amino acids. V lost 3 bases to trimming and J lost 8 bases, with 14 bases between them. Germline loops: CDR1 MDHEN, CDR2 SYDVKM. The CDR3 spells CASSLEGGPDEQFF. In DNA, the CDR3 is TGTGCCAGCAGTTTGGAGGGGGGCCCCGATGAGCAGTTCTTC.

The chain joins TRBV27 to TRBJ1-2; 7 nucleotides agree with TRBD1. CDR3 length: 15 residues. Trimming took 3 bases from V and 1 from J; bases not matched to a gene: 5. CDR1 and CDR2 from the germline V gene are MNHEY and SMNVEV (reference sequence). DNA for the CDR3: TGTGCCAGCAGTTTCTCAGGGACAGTTAACTATGGCTACACCTTC. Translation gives CASSFSGTVNYGYTF.

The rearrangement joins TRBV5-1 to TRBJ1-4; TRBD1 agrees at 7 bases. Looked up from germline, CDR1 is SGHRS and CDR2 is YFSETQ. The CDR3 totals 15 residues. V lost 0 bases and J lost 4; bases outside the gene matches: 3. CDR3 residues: CASSLAQGVNEKLFF. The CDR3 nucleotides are TGCGCCAGCAGCTTGGCCCAGGGGGTTAATGAAAAACTGTTTTTT.

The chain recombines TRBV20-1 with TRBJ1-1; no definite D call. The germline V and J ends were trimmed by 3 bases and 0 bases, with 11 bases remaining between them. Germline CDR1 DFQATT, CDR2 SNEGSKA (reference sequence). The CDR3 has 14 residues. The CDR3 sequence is CSASITAMNTEAFF. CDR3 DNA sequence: TGCAGTGCTAGTATCACGGCCATGAACACTGAAGCTTTCTTT.

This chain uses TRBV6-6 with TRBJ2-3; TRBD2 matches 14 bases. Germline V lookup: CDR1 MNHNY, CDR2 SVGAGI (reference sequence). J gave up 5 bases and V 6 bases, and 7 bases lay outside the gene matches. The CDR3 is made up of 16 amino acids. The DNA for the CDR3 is TGTGCCAGCAGCAGACTAGCGGGGGGGCCCCTAGATACGCAGTATTTT. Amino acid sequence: CASSRLAGGPLDTQYF.

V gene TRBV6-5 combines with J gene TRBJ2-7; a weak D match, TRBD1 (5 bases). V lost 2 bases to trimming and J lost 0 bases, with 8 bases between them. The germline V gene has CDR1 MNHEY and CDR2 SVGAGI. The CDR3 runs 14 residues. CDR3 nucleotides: TGTGCCAGCAGTTACCTTACAGGCTCCTACGAGCAGTACTTC. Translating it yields CASSYLTGSYEQYF.

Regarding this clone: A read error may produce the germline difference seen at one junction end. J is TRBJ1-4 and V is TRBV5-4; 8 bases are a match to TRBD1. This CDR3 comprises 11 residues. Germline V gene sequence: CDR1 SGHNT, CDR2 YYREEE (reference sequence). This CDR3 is CASSLARDRIF. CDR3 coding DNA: TGTGCCAGCAGCTTGGCCCGGGACAGGATTTTT.

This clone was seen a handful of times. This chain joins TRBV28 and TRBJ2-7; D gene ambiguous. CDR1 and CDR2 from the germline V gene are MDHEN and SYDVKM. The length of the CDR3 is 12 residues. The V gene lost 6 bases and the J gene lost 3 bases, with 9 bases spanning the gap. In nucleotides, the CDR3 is TGTGCCAGCAGAGACGGAAACTACGAGCAGTACGTC. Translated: CASRDGNYEQYV.

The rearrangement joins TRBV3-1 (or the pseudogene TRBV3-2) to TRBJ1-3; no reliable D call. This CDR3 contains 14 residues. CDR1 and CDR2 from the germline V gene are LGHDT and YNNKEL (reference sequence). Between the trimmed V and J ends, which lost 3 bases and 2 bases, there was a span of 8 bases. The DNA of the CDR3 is TGTGCCAGCAGCCAGAACAGCGCTGGAAACACCATATATTTT. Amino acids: CASSQNSAGNTIYF.

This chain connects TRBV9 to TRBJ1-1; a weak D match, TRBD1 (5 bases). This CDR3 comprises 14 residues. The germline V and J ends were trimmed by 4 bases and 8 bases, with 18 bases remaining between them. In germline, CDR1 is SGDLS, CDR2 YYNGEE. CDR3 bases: TGTGCCAGCAGCCCTCTCCCGCAGGGCGCCGAAGCTTTCTTT. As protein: CASSPLPQGAEAFF.

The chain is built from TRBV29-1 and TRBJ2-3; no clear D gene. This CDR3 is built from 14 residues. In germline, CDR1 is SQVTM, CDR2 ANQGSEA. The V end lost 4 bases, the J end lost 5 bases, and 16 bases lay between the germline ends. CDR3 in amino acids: CSVGRDWEKDTQYF. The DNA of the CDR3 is TGCAGCGTTGGAAGGGATTGGGAAAAAGATACGCAGTATTTT.

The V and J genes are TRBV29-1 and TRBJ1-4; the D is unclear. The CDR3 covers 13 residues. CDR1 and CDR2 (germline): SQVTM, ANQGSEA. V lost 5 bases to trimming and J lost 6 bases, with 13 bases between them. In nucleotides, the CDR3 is TGCAGCGTTTCCGGACGGCCTCATGAAAAACTGTTTTTT. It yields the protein CSVSGRPHEKLFF.

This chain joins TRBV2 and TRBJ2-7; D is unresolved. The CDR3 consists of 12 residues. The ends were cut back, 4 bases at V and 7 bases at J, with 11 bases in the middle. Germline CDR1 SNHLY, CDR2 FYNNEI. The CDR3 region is CASSGEALEQYV. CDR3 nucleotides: TGTGCCAGCAGTGGAGAAGCCCTGGAGCAGTACGTC.

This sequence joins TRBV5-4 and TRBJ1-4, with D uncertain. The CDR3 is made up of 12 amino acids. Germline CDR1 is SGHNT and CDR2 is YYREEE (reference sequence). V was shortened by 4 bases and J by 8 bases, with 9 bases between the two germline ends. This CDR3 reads CASSLLGEKLFF. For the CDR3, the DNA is TGTGCCAGCAGCCTTTTGGGGGAAAAACTGTTTTTT.

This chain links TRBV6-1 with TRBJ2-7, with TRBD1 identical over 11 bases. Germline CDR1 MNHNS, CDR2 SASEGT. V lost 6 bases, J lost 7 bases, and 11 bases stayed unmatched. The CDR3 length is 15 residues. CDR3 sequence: CASRKTGTGGGEQYV. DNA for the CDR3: TGTGCCAGCAGAAAGACCGGGACAGGGGGGGGAGAGCAGTACGTC.

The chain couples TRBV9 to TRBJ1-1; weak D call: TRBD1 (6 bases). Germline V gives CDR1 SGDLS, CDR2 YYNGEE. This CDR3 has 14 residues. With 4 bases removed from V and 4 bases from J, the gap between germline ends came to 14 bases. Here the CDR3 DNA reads TGTGCCAGCAGCCCCGGGGGGGCAAGCACTGAAGCTTTCTTT. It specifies CASSPGGASTEAFF.

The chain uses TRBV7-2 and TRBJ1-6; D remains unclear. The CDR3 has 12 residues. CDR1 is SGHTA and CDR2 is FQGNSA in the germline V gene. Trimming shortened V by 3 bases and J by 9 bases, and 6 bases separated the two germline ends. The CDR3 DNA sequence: TGTGCCAGCAGCTTTATGAGTTCACCCCTCCACTTT. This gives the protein CASSFMSSPLHF.

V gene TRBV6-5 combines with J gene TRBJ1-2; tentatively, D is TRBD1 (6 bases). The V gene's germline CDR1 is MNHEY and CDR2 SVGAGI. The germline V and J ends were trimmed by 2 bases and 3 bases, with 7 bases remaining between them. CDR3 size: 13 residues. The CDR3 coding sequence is TGTGCCAGCAGTTACGAGGGGGACTATGGCTACACCTTC. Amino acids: CASSYEGDYGYTF.